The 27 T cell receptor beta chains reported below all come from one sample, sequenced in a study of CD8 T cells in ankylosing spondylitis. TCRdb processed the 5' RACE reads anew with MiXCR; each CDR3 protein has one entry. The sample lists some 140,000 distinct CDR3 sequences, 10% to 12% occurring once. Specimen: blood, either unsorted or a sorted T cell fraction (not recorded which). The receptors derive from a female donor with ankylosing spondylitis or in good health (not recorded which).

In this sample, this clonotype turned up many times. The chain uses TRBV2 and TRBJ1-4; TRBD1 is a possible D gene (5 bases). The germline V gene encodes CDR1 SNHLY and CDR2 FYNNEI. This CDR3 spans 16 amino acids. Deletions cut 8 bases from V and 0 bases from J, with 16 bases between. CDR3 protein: CASRDPGRTTNEKLFF. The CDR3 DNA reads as TGTGCCAGCCGGGACCCAGGAAGAACAACTAATGAAAAACTGTTTTTT.

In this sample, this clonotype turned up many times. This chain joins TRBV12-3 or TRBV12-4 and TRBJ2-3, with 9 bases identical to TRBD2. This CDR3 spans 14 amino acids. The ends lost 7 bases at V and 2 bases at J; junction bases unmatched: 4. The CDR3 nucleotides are TGTGCCAGCACCGAGCGGGGGGTCACAGATACGCAGTATTTT. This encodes CASTERGVTDTQYF.

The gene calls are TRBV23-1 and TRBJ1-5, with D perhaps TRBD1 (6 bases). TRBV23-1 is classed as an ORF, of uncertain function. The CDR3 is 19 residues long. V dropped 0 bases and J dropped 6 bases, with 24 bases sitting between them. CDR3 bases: TGCGCCAGCAGTCAATCCGGGACGAGTATCGGGGACAACCCTCAGCCCCAGCATTTT. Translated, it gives CASSQSGTSIGDNPQPQHF.

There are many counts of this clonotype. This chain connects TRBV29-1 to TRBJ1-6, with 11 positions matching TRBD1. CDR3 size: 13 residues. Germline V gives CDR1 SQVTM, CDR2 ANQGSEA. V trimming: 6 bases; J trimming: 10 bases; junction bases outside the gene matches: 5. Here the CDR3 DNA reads TGCAGCGTGGCCGGGACAGGGGGGTCACCCCTCCACTTT. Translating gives CSVAGTGGSPLHF.

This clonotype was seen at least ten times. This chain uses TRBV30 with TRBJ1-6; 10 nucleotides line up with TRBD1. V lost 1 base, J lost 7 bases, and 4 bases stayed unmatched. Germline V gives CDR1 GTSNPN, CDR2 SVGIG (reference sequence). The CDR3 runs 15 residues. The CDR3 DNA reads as TGTGCCTGGAGTGGGGTGGGACAGGGGAATTCACCCCTCCACTTT. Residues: CAWSGVGQGNSPLHF. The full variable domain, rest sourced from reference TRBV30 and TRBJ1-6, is SQTIHQWPATLVQPVGSPLSLECTVEGTSNPNLYWYRQAAGRGLQLLFYSVGIGQISSEVPQNLSASRPQDRQFILSSKKLLLSDSGFYLCAWSGVGQGNSPLHFGNGTRLTVT.

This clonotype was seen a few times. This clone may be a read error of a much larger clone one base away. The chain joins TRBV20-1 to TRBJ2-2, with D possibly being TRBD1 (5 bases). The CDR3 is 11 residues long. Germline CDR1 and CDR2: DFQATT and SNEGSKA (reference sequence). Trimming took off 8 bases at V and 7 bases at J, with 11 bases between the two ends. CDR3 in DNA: TGCAGTACTCAGGGATTCGGGGAGCTGTTTTTT. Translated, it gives CSTQGFGELFF.

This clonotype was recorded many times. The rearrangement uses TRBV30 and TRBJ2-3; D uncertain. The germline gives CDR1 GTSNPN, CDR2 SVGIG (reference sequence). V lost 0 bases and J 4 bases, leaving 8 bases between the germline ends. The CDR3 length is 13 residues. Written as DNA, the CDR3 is TGTGCCTGGAGTGTTCGGTTGTCAGATACGCAGTATTTT. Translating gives CAWSVRLSDTQYF.

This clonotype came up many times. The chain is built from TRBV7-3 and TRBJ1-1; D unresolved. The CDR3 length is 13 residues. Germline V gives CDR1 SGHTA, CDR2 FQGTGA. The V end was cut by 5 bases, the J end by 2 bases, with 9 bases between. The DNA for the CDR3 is TGTGCCAGCAGCAACCAACCCAACACTGAAGCTTTCTTT. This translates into CASSNQPNTEAFF.

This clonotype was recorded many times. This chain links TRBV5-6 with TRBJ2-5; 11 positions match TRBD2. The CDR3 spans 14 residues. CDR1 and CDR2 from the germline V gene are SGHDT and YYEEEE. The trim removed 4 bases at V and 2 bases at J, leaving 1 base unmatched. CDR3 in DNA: TGTGCCAGCAGCGGGACTAGCGGACAAGAGACCCAGTACTTC. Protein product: CASSGTSGQETQYF.

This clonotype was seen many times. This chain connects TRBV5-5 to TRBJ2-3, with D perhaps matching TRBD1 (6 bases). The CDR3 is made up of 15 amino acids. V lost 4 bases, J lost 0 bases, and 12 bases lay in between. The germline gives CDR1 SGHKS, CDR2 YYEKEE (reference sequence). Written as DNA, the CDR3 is TGTGCCAGCAGCGCAGGACAGAGAAGCACAGATACGCAGTATTTT. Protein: CASSAGQRSTDTQYF.

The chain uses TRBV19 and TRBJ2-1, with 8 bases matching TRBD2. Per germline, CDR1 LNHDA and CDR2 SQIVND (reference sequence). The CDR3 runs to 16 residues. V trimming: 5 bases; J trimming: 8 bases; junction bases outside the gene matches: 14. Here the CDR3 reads CASSSLGLVGTDEQFF. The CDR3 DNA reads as TGTGCCAGTAGTTCACTGGGACTAGTGGGAACCGATGAGCAGTTCTTC.

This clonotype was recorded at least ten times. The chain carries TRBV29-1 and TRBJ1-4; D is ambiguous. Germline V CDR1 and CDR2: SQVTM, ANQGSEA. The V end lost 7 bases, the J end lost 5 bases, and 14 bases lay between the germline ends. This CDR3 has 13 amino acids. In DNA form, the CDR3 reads TGCAGCGGATTGGACGGCCCAAATGAAAAACTGTTTTTT. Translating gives CSGLDGPNEKLFF.

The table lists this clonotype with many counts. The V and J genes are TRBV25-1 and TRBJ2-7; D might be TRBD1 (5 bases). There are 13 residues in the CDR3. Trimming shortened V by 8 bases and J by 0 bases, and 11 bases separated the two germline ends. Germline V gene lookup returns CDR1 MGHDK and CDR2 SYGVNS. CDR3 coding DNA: TGTGCCAGCGGCCCAGGGTTCTCCTACGAGCAGTACTTC. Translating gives CASGPGFSYEQYF.

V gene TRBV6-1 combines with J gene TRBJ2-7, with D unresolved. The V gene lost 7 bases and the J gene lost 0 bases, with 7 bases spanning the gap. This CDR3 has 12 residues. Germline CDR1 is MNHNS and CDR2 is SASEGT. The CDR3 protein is CASMADSYEQYF. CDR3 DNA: TGTGCCAGCATGGCGGACTCCTACGAGCAGTACTTC.

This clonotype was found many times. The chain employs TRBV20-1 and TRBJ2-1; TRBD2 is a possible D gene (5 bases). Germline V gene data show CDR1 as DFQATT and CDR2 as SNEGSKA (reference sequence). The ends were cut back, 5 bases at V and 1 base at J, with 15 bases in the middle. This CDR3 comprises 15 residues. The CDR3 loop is CSAPRNSASYNEQFF. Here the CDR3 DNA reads TGCAGTGCTCCCCGGAATAGCGCATCCTACAATGAGCAGTTCTTC.

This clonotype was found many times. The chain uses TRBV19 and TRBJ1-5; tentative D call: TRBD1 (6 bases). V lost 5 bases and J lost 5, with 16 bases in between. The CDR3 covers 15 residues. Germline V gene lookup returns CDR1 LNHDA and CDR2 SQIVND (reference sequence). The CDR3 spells CASSGGRDTYQPQHF. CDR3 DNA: TGTGCCAGTAGTGGGGGTCGGGACACTTATCAGCCCCAGCATTTT.

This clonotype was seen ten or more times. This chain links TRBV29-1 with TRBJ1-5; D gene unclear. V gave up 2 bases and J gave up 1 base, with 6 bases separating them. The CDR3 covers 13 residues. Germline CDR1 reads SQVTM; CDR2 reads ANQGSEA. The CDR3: CSVEIGSNQPQHF. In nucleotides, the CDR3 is TGCAGCGTTGAAATCGGGAGCAATCAGCCCCAGCATTTT.

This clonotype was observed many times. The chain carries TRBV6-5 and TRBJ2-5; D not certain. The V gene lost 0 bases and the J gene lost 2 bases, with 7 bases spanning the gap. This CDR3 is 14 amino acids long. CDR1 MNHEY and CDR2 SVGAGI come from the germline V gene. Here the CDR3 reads CASSYSRSQETQYF. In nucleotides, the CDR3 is TGTGCCAGCAGTTACTCTCGGAGTCAAGAGACCCAGTACTTC.

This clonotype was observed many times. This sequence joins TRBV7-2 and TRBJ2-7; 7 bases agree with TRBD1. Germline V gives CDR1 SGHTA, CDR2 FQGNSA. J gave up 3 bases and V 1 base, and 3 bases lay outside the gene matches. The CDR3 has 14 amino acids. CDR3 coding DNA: TGTGCCAGCAGCTTAGTACAGGGGAACTACGAGCAGTACTTC. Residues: CASSLVQGNYEQYF.

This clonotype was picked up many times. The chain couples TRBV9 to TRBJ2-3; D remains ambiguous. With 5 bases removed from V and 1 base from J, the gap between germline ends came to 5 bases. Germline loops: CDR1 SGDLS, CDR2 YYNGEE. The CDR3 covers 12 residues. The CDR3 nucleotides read TGTGCCAGCAGTGAACGCACAGATACGCAGTATTTT. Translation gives CASSERTDTQYF.

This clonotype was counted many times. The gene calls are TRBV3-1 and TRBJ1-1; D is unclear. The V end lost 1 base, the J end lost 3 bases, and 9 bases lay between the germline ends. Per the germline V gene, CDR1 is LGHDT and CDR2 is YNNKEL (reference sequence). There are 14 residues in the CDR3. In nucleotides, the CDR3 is TGTGCCAGCAGCCAAGTCCGGGGATACACTGAAGCTTTCTTT. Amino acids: CASSQVRGYTEAFF.

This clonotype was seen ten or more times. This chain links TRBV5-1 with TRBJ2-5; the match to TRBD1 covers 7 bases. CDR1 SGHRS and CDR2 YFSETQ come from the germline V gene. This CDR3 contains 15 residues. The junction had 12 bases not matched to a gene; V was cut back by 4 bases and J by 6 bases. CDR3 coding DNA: TGCGCCAGCAGCATCTCGTCGACAGGGTCAAAGACCCAGTACTTC. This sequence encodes CASSISSTGSKTQYF.

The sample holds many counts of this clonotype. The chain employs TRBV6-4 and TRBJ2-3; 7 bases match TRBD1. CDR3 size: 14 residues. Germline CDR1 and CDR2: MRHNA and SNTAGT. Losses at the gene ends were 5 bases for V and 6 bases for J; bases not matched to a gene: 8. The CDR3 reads CASSKQGLKDTQYF. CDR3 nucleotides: TGTGCCAGCAGTAAACAGGGGTTAAAGGATACGCAGTATTTT.

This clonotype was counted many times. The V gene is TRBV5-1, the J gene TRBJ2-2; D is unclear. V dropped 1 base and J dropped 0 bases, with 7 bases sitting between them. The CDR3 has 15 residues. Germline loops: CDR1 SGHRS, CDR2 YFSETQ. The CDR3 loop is CASSLSQPNTGELFF. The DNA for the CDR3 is TGCGCCAGCAGCTTGAGTCAGCCGAACACCGGGGAGCTGTTTTTT. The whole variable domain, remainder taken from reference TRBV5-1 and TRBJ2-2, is KAGVTQTPRYLIKTRGQQVTLSCSPISGHRSVSWYQQTPGQGLQFLFEYFSETQRNKGNFPGRFSGRQFSNSRSEMNVSTLELGDSALYLCASSLSQPNTGELFFGEGSRLTVL.

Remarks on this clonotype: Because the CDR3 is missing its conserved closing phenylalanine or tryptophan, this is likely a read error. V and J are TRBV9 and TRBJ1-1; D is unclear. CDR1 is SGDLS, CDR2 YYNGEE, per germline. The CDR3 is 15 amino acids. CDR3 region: CASNVGRGRNTEAFI. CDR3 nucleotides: TGTGCCAGCAACGTAGGAAGAGGGCGAAACACTGAAGCTTTCATT.

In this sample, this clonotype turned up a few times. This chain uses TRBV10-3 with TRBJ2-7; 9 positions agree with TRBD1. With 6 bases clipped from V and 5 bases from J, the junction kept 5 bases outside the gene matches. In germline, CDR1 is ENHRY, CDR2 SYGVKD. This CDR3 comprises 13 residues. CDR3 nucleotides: TGTGCCATCAGCCGGACAGGGGAAAACGAGCAGTACTTC. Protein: CAISRTGENEQYF.

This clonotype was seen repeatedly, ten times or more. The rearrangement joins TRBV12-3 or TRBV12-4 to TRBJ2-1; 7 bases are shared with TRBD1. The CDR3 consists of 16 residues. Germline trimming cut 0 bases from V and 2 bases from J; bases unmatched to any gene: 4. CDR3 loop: CASSLAGQGAYNEQFF. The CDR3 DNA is TGTGCCAGCAGTTTAGCTGGGCAGGGGGCCTACAATGAGCAGTTCTTC.